This TCR beta chain was documented in a study of blood T cells in healthy people across ages. This clonotype was detected a few times. Its specificity is not known. Germline CDR1 and CDR2: SGHRS and YFSETQ. This CDR3 comprises 15 residues. V lost 4 bases, J lost 0 bases, and 12 bases lay in between. Broader study findings: Older age went with lower TCR beta diversity per million T cells, in a roughly linear way.

For the second PCR, which ran for about 6 to 11 cycles, a sample-barcoded 5' primer and a J-beta primer mix were used. Sequencing of every sample gave 3 million or more CDR3-containing paired-end reads. TCRdb re-called the 5' RACE reads with MiXCR, one entry per CDR3 protein. The sample carries 1.5 million to 1.8 million distinct CDR3 sequences, less than 45% recorded once. The sample providers were healthy Caucasian people from Russia, aged about 6 to 100. The sample taken for sequencing was blood. The gene calls are TRBV5-1 and TRBJ2-3, with D tentatively TRBD2 (6 bases). The source is a woman between 18 and 29 years old in good health. The CDR3 region is CASSQSSASTDTQYF. CDR3 nucleotide sequence: TGCGCCAGCAGCCAATCTAGCGCCAGCACAGATACGCAGTATTTT.